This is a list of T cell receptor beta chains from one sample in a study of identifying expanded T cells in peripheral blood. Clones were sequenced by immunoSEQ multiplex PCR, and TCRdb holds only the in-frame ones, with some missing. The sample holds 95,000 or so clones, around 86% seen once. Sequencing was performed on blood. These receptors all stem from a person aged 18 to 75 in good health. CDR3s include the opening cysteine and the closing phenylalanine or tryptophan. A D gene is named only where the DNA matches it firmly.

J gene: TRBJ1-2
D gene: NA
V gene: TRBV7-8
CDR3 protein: CASSLELGQGSGYTF
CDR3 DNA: TGTGCCAGCAGCTTAGAGCTTGGGCAGGGGAGTGGCTACACCTTC

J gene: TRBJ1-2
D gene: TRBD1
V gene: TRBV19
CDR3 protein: CASMEGQKKLANYGYTF
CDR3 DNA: TGTGCCAGTATGGAGGGACAGAAAAAATTAGCTAACTATGGCTACACCTTC

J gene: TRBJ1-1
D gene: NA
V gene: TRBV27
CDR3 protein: CASSLMGGTEAFF
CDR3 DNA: TGTGCCAGCAGTTTGATGGGGGGCACTGAAGCTTTCTTT

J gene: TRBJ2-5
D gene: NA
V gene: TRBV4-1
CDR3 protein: CASSQDILGGPQETQYF
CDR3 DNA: TGCGCCAGCAGCCAAGATATTTTGGGAGGCCCCCAAGAGACCCAGTACTTC

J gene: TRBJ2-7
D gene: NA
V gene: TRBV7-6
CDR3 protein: CASTLGGGGAYEQYF
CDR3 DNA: TGTGCCAGCACCCTGGGAGGGGGCGGCGCCTACGAGCAGTACTTC

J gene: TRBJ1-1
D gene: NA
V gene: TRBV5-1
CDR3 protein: CASSLAENTEAFF
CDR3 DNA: TGCGCCAGCAGCTTGGCGGAGAACACTGAAGCTTTCTTT

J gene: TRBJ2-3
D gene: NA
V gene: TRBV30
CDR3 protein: CAWSAGATPDTQYF
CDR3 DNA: TGTGCCTGGAGTGCGGGGGCGACTCCAGATACGCAGTATTTT

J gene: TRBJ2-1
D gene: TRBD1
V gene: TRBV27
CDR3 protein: CASSLDRGNEQFF
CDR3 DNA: TGTGCCAGCAGTCTGGACAGGGGCAATGAGCAGTTCTTC

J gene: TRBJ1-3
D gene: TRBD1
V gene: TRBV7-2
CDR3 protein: CASSRAVTRGRSGNTIYF
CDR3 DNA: TGTGCCAGCAGCCGCGCCGTTACCAGGGGGCGATCTGGAAACACCATATATTTT

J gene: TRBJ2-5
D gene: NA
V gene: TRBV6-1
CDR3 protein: CASSESLETQYF
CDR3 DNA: TGTGCCAGCAGTGAGTCTCTAGAGACCCAGTACTTC

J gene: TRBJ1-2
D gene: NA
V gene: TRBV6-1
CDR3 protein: CASGTGGSYGYTF
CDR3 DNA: TGTGCCAGCGGGACCGGAGGGAGCTATGGCTACACCTTC

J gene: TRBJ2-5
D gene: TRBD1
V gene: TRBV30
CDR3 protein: CAWSTGGETQYF
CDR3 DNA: TGTGCCTGGAGTACAGGGGGCGAGACCCAGTACTTC

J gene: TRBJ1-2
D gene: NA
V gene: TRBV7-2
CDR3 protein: CASSFNSLQRNYGYTF
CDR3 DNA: TGTGCCAGCAGCTTCAACAGTTTACAGAGGAACTATGGCTACACCTTC

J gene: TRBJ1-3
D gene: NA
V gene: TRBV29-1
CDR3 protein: CSVKEPMWDTIYF
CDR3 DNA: TGCAGCGTTAAAGAACCCATGTGGGACACCATATATTTT

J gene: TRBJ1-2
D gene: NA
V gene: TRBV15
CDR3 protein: CATSRDRRSNYGYTF
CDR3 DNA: TGTGCCACCAGCAGAGATAGGAGGTCAAACTATGGCTACACCTTC

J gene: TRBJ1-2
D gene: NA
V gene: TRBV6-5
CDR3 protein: CASSLGHNYGYTF
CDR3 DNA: TGTGCCAGCAGTTTAGGGCACAACTATGGCTACACCTTC

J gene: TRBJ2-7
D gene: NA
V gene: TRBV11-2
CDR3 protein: CASSYLPQAVPSYEQYF
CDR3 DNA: TGTGCCAGCAGCTACTTACCTCAGGCAGTTCCCTCCTACGAGCAGTACTTC

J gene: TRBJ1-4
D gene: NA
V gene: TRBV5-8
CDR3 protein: CASVQGTGEKLFF
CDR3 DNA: TGTGCCAGTGTACAGGGCACTGGGGAAAAACTGTTTTTT

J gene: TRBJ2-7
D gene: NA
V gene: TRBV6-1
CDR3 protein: CASSRILDSTYEQYF
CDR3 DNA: TGTGCCAGCAGTCGAATCCTGGACAGTACCTACGAGCAGTACTTC

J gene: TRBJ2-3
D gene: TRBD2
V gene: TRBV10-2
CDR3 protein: CASSKMAGGSSTDTQYF
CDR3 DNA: TGCGCCAGCAGTAAGATGGCGGGGGGATCTAGCACAGATACGCAGTATTTT

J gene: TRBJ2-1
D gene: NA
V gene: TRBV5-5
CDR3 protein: CASSLVPGRVFTSYNEQFF
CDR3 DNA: TGTGCCAGCAGCTTGGTACCGGGGCGCGTTTTCACCTCCTACAATGAGCAGTTCTTC

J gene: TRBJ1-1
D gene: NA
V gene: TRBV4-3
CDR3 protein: CASSQDSGREAFF
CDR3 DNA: TGCGCCAGCAGCCAAGATAGCGGCAGAGAAGCTTTCTTT

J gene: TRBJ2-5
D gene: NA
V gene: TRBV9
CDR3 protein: CASSPTGTLLETQYF
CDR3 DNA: TGTGCCAGCAGCCCCACCGGGACCCTTTTAGAGACCCAGTACTTC